The next 26 T cell receptor beta chains were all read from a single sample in a study of cytomegalovirus exposure and HLA in healthy donors. Vbeta (60) and Jbeta (13) primers were used in the PCR. Clones were sequenced by immunoSEQ multiplex PCR, and TCRdb holds only the in-frame ones, with some missing. The sample carries about 140,000 clones, around 82% recorded once. Sequencing was done on a sample of PBMCs. The source is a woman aged 18-29 years in good health and CMV-seropositive.

V and J are TRBV6-5 and TRBJ2-1; 10 bases line up with TRBD2. The V gene end was trimmed by 6 bases and the J gene end by 7 bases; junction bases not matched to a gene: 9. The CDR3 is 15 amino acids. Germline CDR1 MNHEY, CDR2 SVGAGI. For the CDR3, the DNA is TGTGCCAGCAGCCTAAGCGGGGGGGCAACGAATGAGCAGTTCTTC. Its translation: CASSLSGGATNEQFF.

This chain connects TRBV19 to TRBJ1-5; D is perhaps TRBD1 (5 bases). Per germline, CDR1 LNHDA and CDR2 SQIVND (reference sequence). Between the trimmed V and J ends, which lost 7 bases and 3 bases, there was a span of 16 bases. The CDR3 is made up of 15 amino acids. DNA for the CDR3: TGTGCCAGTACCGGGGGACGGGCTAACAATCAGCCCCAGCATTTT. This sequence encodes CASTGGRANNQPQHF.

Remarks on this clone: A read error is possible here, since a much larger clone lies one base away. The rearrangement joins TRBV10-2 to TRBJ1-1; perhaps TRBD1 as D (5 bases). The CDR3 has 13 amino acids. The ends were cut back, 6 bases at V and 1 base at J, with 9 bases in the middle. Germline CDR1 reads WSHSY; CDR2 reads SAAADI. CDR3 sequence: CASSPTENTEAFF. As DNA, the CDR3 is TGCGCCAGCAGCCCGACAGAGAACACTGAAGCTTTCTTT.

The genes are TRBV5-6 and TRBJ1-6; possibly TRBD1 for D (6 bases). Germline V gives CDR1 SGHDT, CDR2 YYEEEE. CDR3 length: 17 residues. With 3 bases removed from V and 0 bases from J, the gap between germline ends came to 13 bases. CDR3 sequence (DNA): TGTGCCAGCAGCTGGAGGACAGCCAGCTCCTATAATTCACCCCTCCACTTT. It yields the protein CASSWRTASSYNSPLHF.

The gene calls are TRBV28 and TRBJ1-6, with D perhaps matching TRBD1 (5 bases). CDR1 and CDR2 from the germline V gene are MDHEN and SYDVKM. The CDR3 is 17 residues long. V lost 6 bases, J lost 10 bases, and 25 bases lay in between. The CDR3 DNA reads TGTGCCAGCAGCCCCACGTCGGGTGCAGGGTACAACTCACCCCTCCACTTT. Residues: CASSPTSGAGYNSPLHF.

The chain has TRBV7-2 and TRBJ1-6; no clear D gene. Trimming cost V 6 bases and J 6 bases, with 15 bases left between them. Germline V CDR1 and CDR2: SGHTA, FQGNSA. This CDR3 region has 15 residues. CDR3 loop: CASRTPRGLNSPLHF. The DNA of the CDR3 is TGTGCCAGCAGAACCCCCCGAGGACTTAATTCACCCCTCCACTTT. Complete variable domain (other parts from reference TRBV7-2 and TRBJ1-6): GAGVSQSPSNKVTEKGKDVELRCDPISGHTALYWYRQSLGQGLEFLIYFQGNSAPDKSGLPSDRFSAERTGGSVSTLTIQRTQQEDSAVYLCASRTPRGLNSPLHFGNGTRLTVT.

The rearrangement joins TRBV6-5 to TRBJ1-6; tentatively, D is TRBD1 (5 bases). This CDR3 has 16 amino acids. With 2 bases removed from V and 7 bases from J, the gap between germline ends came to 15 bases. Germline V gene data show CDR1 as MNHEY and CDR2 as SVGAGI. CDR3 DNA sequence: TGTGCCAGCAGTTACCTAGGGTCAGGGTTCAATTCACCCCTCCACTTT. Translation: CASSYLGSGFNSPLHF.

CDR3 sequence: CASSVRGLAGGNEQFF. As DNA, the CDR3 is TGTGCCAGCAGCGTACGTGGACTAGCGGGGGGCAATGAGCAGTTCTTC. The rearrangement joins TRBV9 to TRBJ2-1; 14 positions match TRBD2. After removal of 1 base from V and 6 bases from J, the junction contained 3 bases not matched to a gene. The CDR3 has 16 residues. Germline loops: CDR1 SGDLS, CDR2 YYNGEE.

V gene TRBV6-1 combines with J gene TRBJ1-5; no firm D call. Germline values: CDR1 MNHNS, CDR2 SASEGT. Trimming left V 6 bases short and J 3 bases short, with 15 bases between. This CDR3 comprises 15 residues. The CDR3 reads CASRARSSFNQPQHF. As DNA, the CDR3 is TGTGCCAGCAGGGCGAGGTCCTCTTTCAATCAGCCCCAGCATTTT.

The chain combines TRBV6-5 with TRBJ2-1; D is perhaps TRBD2 (5 bases). CDR1 and CDR2 from the germline V gene are MNHEY and SVGAGI. The CDR3 has 15 amino acids. Trimming removed 0 bases at V and 9 bases at J, with 15 bases between. The CDR3 spells CASSYSRLAGSEQFF. The CDR3 DNA reads as TGTGCCAGCAGTTACTCGAGGCTTGCGGGCAGTGAGCAGTTCTTC.

The V call is TRBV7-9, the J call TRBJ2-3; D may be TRBD1 (7 bases). Per germline, CDR1 SEHNR and CDR2 FQNEAQ (reference sequence). Trimming took 5 bases from V and 2 from J, leaving 14 bases between them. The CDR3 loop spans 15 amino acids. Here the CDR3 reads CASSTRGQNTDTQYF. CDR3 bases: TGTGCCAGCAGCACGCGGGGACAGAACACAGATACGCAGTATTTT. The entire variable domain, with the rest obtained from reference TRBV7-9 and TRBJ2-3, is as follows: DTGVSQNPRHKITKRGQNVTFRCDPISEHNRLYWYRQTLGQGPEFLTYFQNEAQLEKSRLLSDRFSAERPKGSFSTLEIQRTEQGDSAMYLCASSTRGQNTDTQYFGPGTRLTVL.

The chain uses TRBV15 and TRBJ1-2; D is undetermined. The CDR3 has 13 residues. CDR1 and CDR2 from the germline V gene are LNHNV and YYDKDF (reference sequence). The germline V and J ends were trimmed by 0 bases and 4 bases, with 6 bases remaining between them. CDR3 protein: CATSREQFYGYTF. The CDR3 bases are TGTGCCACCAGCAGAGAACAGTTCTATGGCTACACCTTC.

V is TRBV2 and J is TRBJ1-5; the D gene is possibly TRBD1 (6 bases). Germline loops: CDR1 SNHLY, CDR2 FYNNEI. The CDR3 runs 14 residues. V was cut by 8 bases and J by 6 bases, with 17 bases left in between. The CDR3 DNA sequence: TGTGCCAGCGGGATCAACAGGGCCACTCAGCCCCAGCATTTT. Its translation: CASGINRATQPQHF.

The chain couples TRBV7-9 to TRBJ1-1; D is perhaps TRBD1 (5 bases). Germline V gene lookup returns CDR1 SEHNR and CDR2 FQNEAQ (reference sequence). Trimming stripped 5 bases from V and 0 bases from J, with 13 bases between. This CDR3 has 15 residues. This CDR3 is CASSKTDSMNTEAFF. The CDR3 DNA reads as TGTGCCAGCAGCAAAACCGACAGCATGAACACTGAAGCTTTCTTT.

J is TRBJ2-3 and V is TRBV5-1; TRBD2 matches at 11 bases. CDR1 and CDR2 (germline): SGHRS, YFSETQ. J was trimmed by 7 bases and V by 4 bases; bases with no gene match: 8. The CDR3 length is 15 residues. In nucleotides, the CDR3 is TGCGCCAGCAGCCATAGCGGGGGGGCCGAGAATACGCAGTATTTT. Its translation: CASSHSGGAENTQYF.

V is TRBV5-4 and J is TRBJ1-2; weak D call: TRBD1 (6 bases). Germline CDR1 is SGHNT and CDR2 is YYREEE (reference sequence). This CDR3 region has 14 residues. V shed 0 bases and J shed 8 bases, with 14 bases lying between them. The CDR3 loop is CASSLGPGDFGYTF. The CDR3 DNA is TGTGCCAGCAGCTTGGGTCCAGGGGATTTCGGCTACACCTTC.

CDR3 in amino acids: CASSPAAGGYTF. The DNA of the CDR3 is TGTGCCAGCAGCCCGGCCGCGGGGGGCTACACCTTC. The rearrangement uses TRBV7-2 and TRBJ1-2; D gene ambiguous. V shed 5 bases and J shed 8 bases, with 12 bases lying between them. CDR3 length: 12 residues. Looked up from germline, CDR1 is SGHTA and CDR2 is FQGNSA.

In its sample, this clone was seen once. The CDR3 region is CASSPRREDQPQHF. The CDR3 bases are TGTGCCAGCAGCCCCCGGAGGGAGGATCAGCCCCAGCATTTT. V and J are TRBV9 and TRBJ1-5; no firm D call. The CDR3 sequence is 14 residues long. The ends were cut back, 4 bases at V and 5 bases at J, with 13 bases in the middle. Germline lookup yields CDR1 SGDLS and CDR2 YYNGEE.

V is TRBV11-2 and J is TRBJ1-3; the match to TRBD1 covers 8 bases. The CDR3 totals 15 residues. The germline V gene encodes CDR1 SGHAT and CDR2 FQNNGV. Trimming removed 4 bases from V and 4 bases from J; junction bases left unmatched: 6. CDR3 region: CASSSLQGAGNTIYF. The CDR3 region has the DNA TGTGCCAGCAGCTCCCTCCAGGGGGCGGGAAACACCATATATTTT.

The chain is built from TRBV7-2 and TRBJ2-1; unclear D gene. Deletions cut 0 bases from V and 4 bases from J, with 7 bases between. Germline values: CDR1 SGHTA, CDR2 FQGNSA. The CDR3 is 14 residues long. The CDR3 DNA follows: TGTGCCAGCAGCTTAGCGGCGGAGTACAATGAGCAGTTCTTC. This sequence encodes CASSLAAEYNEQFF.

The rearrangement uses TRBV9 and TRBJ1-5, with TRBD1 matching over 11 bases. Unmatched junction bases numbered 5, after V lost 3 bases and J lost 3 bases. The CDR3 length is 16 residues. Germline loops: CDR1 SGDLS, CDR2 YYNGEE. CDR3 DNA sequence: TGTGCCAGCAGCGGGGGACAGGGGGTTGCCAATCAGCCCCAGCATTTT. Protein: CASSGGQGVANQPQHF.

The CDR3: CASSPRAGEYGYTF. Here the CDR3 DNA reads TGTGCCAGCAGCCCACGGGCAGGGGAGTATGGCTACACCTTC. The J gene is TRBJ1-2, the V gene TRBV6-5, with TRBD1 as a possible D gene (6 bases). Trimming shortened V by 6 bases and J by 5 bases, and 16 bases separated the two germline ends. The CDR3 is made up of 14 amino acids. The germline V gene encodes CDR1 MNHEY and CDR2 SVGAGI.

The chain carries TRBV13 and TRBJ2-3, with unresolved D. Deletions cut 5 bases from V and 0 bases from J, with 12 bases between. The CDR3 is made up of 15 amino acids. Germline V gives CDR1 PRHDT, CDR2 FYEKMQ (reference sequence). CDR3 nucleotide sequence: TGTGCCAGCAGCCTCTACCGTACTAGCACAGATACGCAGTATTTT. As protein: CASSLYRTSTDTQYF. The complete variable domain, with remaining parts taken from reference TRBV13 and TRBJ2-3, reads AAGVIQSPRHLIKEKRETATLKCYPIPRHDTVYWYQQGPGQDPQFLISFYEKMQSDKGSIPDRFSAQQFSDYHSELNMSSLELGDSALYFCASSLYRTSTDTQYFGPGTRLTVL.

J is TRBJ2-3 and V is TRBV2; tentatively, D is TRBD2 (7 bases). Per germline, CDR1 SNHLY and CDR2 FYNNEI. Trimming left V 6 bases short and J 2 bases short, with 33 bases between. The CDR3 contains 21 residues. The CDR3 sequence: CASSAEGGFGSRDSTTDTQYF. The CDR3 DNA follows: TGTGCCAGCAGCGCCGAGGGGGGGTTTGGGAGCAGGGACTCGACCACAGATACGCAGTATTTT.

This clone was recorded a few times. The chain uses TRBV6-5 and TRBJ2-5, with D possibly TRBD1 on 6 matching bases. CDR1 and CDR2 from the germline V gene are MNHEY and SVGAGI. Trimming stripped 2 bases from V and 9 bases from J, with 10 bases between. The CDR3 runs 12 residues. The CDR3 region has the DNA TGTGCCAGCAGTTACGCAGGGGTGGCCCAGTACTTC. The encoded protein is CASSYAGVAQYF.

This chain links TRBV6-5 with TRBJ2-2, with a tentative D call TRBD1 (6 bases). V was shortened by 0 bases and J by 5 bases, with 7 bases between the two germline ends. The CDR3 has 14 amino acids. Germline loops: CDR1 MNHEY, CDR2 SVGAGI. The CDR3 region is CASSYSQGTGELFF. The CDR3 region has the DNA TGTGCCAGCAGTTACTCACAGGGTACCGGGGAGCTGTTTTTT.